A single sample gave rise to the 2 T cell receptor beta chains below, sequenced in a study of blood T cells in healthy people across ages. Then a second PCR, running about 7 to 11 cycles, was carried out with a sample-barcoded 5' primer and a J-beta primer mix. TCRdb redid the calling of the 5' RACE reads with MiXCR, one entry per CDR3 protein. The sample shows some 1.7 million distinct CDR3 sequences, roughly 30% of them seen only once. Input material: blood. These receptors all stem from a woman in her twenties or thirties in good health.

In the case of this clonotype: It may be a read error: a sequence one base away is much more abundant. The chain couples TRBV19 to TRBJ2-7, with D perhaps assigned TRBD1 or TRBD2 (6 bases each). The germline CDR1 and CDR2 sequences are LNHDA and SQIVND (reference sequence). The V end lost 7 bases, the J end lost 3 bases, and 13 bases lay between the germline ends. This CDR3 spans 13 amino acids. CDR3 sequence reads: CASTMGGLYEQYF. CDR3 coding DNA: TGTGCCAGTACTATGGGGGGCCTCTACGAGCAGTACTTC.

This clonotype was seen a few times. V is TRBV12-3 or TRBV12-4 and J is TRBJ2-1, with D perhaps matching TRBD2 (6 bases). The CDR3 spans 15 residues. Deletions cut 2 bases from V and 8 bases from J, with 16 bases between. The CDR3 sequence: CASSLSGRTRYEQFF. The CDR3 DNA sequence: TGTGCCAGCAGTTTAAGTGGGAGGACAAGGTATGAGCAGTTCTTC.